The entry below describes one T cell receptor (beta chain). Profiled with immunoSEQ multiplex PCR; TCRdb holds only in-frame clones, not every one. The sample has around 17,000 clones, about 66% seen once; the top ten hold about 2.5%. The record originates from a study of neoadjuvant anti-PD-1 for oral cavity cancer. V was pared by 0 bases and J by 8 bases, with 20 bases between. Germline lookup yields CDR1 SGDLS and CDR2 YYNGEE. CDR3 length: 16 residues. The material was PBMCs, obtained before nivolumab (anti-PD-1) treatment. The receptor was isolated from a person aged 40 to 85 with oral cavity squamous cell carcinoma. This chain links TRBV9 with TRBJ1-2; tentatively, D is TRBD1 (6 bases). Written as DNA, the CDR3 is TGTGCCAGCAGCGTAGGGAAACAGGGCCTCCAGGGGGGCTACACCTTC. It encodes CASSVGKQGLQGGYTF.